Listed below are T cell receptor beta chains from one sample, sequenced in a study of blood T cells in healthy people across ages. TCRdb reprocessed the 5' RACE reads with MiXCR, giving one entry per CDR3 protein. The table includes hundreds of thousands of distinct CDR3 sequences, about 29% detected once. In addition, the sample was reused for a study of T cells of mothers and their children.

The sample taken for sequencing was blood. Receptors originate from a boy between 2 and 10 years old in good health. The CDR3 runs from the conserved cysteine through the conserved F or W. Fields, in order: clone size, V gene, D gene, J gene, CDR3 protein, CDR3 DNA. D genes are given only for firm matches. Expanded clones are given a class, and other clones once, few, many or no size at all.

>-|TRBV6-5|-|TRBJ1-1
CASMGTALNTEAFF
TGTGCCAGCATGGGGACGGCGCTGAACACTGAAGCTTTCTTT
>-|TRBV9|-|TRBJ1-2
CASSVGGRDYGYTF
TGTGCCAGCAGCGTAGGCGGCAGAGACTATGGCTACACCTTC
>-|TRBV7-9|TRBD2|TRBJ2-3
CASSETSGGRTDTQYF
TGTGCCAGCAGCGAGACTAGCGGGGGCCGCACAGATACGCAGTATTTT
>-|TRBV7-9|-|TRBJ2-3
CASSRDNPSTDTQYF
TGTGCCAGCAGTAGGGACAACCCAAGCACAGATACGCAGTATTTT
>-|TRBV20-1|-|TRBJ2-7
CSAAGTPYEQYF
TGCAGTGCTGCCGGGACTCCCTACGAGCAGTACTTC
>many|TRBV27|TRBD1|TRBJ2-7
CASSYTPGRQGVSYEQYF
TGTGCCAGCAGTTACACACCGGGGAGACAGGGTGTCTCCTACGAGCAGTACTTC
>-|TRBV6-5|-|TRBJ2-4
CASSSGTRNIQYF
TGTGCCAGCAGTTCCGGGACTCGCAACATTCAGTACTTC
>few|TRBV7-3|TRBD1|TRBJ2-1
CASSSDRGYEQFF
TGTGCCAGCAGCTCGGACAGGGGTTATGAGCAGTTCTTC
>few|TRBV12-3/TRBV12-4|-|TRBJ2-4
CASTNRGPWDIQYF
TGTGCCAGTACTAACCGGGGGCCCTGGGACATTCAGTACTTC
>-|TRBV4-1|-|TRBJ2-1
CASSQEMEVYNEQFF
TGCGCCAGCAGCCAAGAAATGGAGGTATACAATGAGCAGTTCTTC
>-|TRBV6-5|-|TRBJ2-5
CASKWGKTQYF
TGTGCCAGCAAGTGGGGGAAGACCCAGTACTTC
>few|TRBV4-3|-|TRBJ2-2
CASSQERWANTGELFF
TGCGCCAGCAGCCAAGAGAGGTGGGCGAACACCGGGGAGCTGTTTTTT
>many|TRBV12-3/TRBV12-4|-|TRBJ1-5
CASRPGSNQPQHF
TGTGCCAGCAGGCCGGGGAGCAATCAGCCCCAGCATTTT
>once|TRBV7-2|-|TRBJ2-3
CASSFGAFTDTQYF
TGTGCCAGCAGCTTCGGAGCGTTCACAGATACGCAGTATTTT
>-|TRBV7-9|-|TRBJ1-2
CASSLEVSRQIYGYTF
TGTGCCAGCAGCTTAGAGGTTTCACGCCAGATCTATGGCTACACCTTC
>-|TRBV20-1|TRBD2|TRBJ2-7
CSAQLAGAGEQYF
TGCAGTGCACAACTAGCGGGAGCTGGCGAGCAGTACTTC
>few|TRBV12-3/TRBV12-4|-|TRBJ2-2
CASRSPTGELFF
TGTGCCAGCAGGTCTCCCACCGGGGAGCTGTTTTTT
>-|TRBV5-1|TRBD1|TRBJ1-3
CASSFGTGNGNTIYF
TGCGCCAGCAGCTTTGGGACAGGAAATGGAAACACCATATATTTT
>few|TRBV7-2|TRBD2|TRBJ2-5
CASSLAGRGLAAMYQETQYF
TGTGCCAGCAGCTTAGCGGGGCGGGGACTAGCGGCCATGTACCAAGAGACCCAGTACTTC
>-|TRBV15|TRBD2|TRBJ2-7
CATSSTGGLYEQYF
TGTGCCACCTCCAGCACGGGAGGGTTGTACGAGCAGTACTTC
>few|TRBV5-1|TRBD2|TRBJ2-2
CASSLAGTSDYTGELFF
TGCGCCAGCAGCTTGGCCGGGACTAGCGATTACACCGGGGAGCTGTTTTTT
>-|TRBV10-3|-|TRBJ1-4
CAISESTSGDTNEKLFF
TGTGCCATCAGTGAGTCGACCTCAGGGGACACCAATGAAAAACTGTTTTTT
>-|TRBV7-9|TRBD2|TRBJ2-5
CASSPSSRLAGETQYF
TGTGCCAGCAGCCCATCCTCCCGACTAGCGGGAGAGACCCAGTACTTC
>-|TRBV7-3|-|TRBJ1-2
CASSMGFNYGYTF
TGTGCCAGCAGCATGGGGTTTAACTATGGCTACACCTTC
>-|TRBV29-1|-|TRBJ2-1
CSVETNEQFF
TGCAGCGTTGAGACGAATGAGCAGTTCTTC
>-|TRBV6-4|TRBD2|TRBJ2-5
CASSDLAGAPQETQYF
TGTGCCAGCAGTGACCTAGCGGGGGCCCCGCAAGAGACCCAGTACTTC
>-|TRBV27|-|TRBJ2-1
CASLPRWGELNEQFF
TGTGCCAGCCTTCCCCGTTGGGGGGAGCTGAATGAGCAGTTCTTC
>few|TRBV7-9|TRBD1|TRBJ2-3
CASSRLDREPDTQYF
TGTGCCAGCAGCCGCCTGGACAGGGAACCGGATACGCAGTATTTT
>-|TRBV7-7|TRBD2|TRBJ2-5
CASSLTSGMGETQYF
TGTGCCAGCAGCTTAACTAGCGGGATGGGAGAGACCCAGTACTTC
>-|TRBV5-1|-|TRBJ2-1
CASSAGESLNNEQFF
TGCGCCAGCAGCGCTGGGGAGAGTCTCAACAATGAGCAGTTCTTC
>few|TRBV7-9|TRBD2|TRBJ2-1
CASSSLGLTIQFF
TGTGCCAGCAGCTCCCTGGGACTAACGATACAGTTCTTC
>few|TRBV29-1|-|TRBJ1-1
CSVEGTPNTEAFF
TGCAGCGTTGAGGGGACACCGAACACTGAAGCTTTCTTT
>few|TRBV5-1|TRBD1|TRBJ1-1
CASSLTGGSSNTEAFF
TGCGCCAGCAGCTTGACAGGGGGTTCCTCGAACACTGAAGCTTTCTTT
>few|TRBV6-5|-|TRBJ2-7
CASSYSKDTGTYEQYF
TGTGCCAGCAGTTACTCGAAAGATACGGGAACCTACGAGCAGTACTTC
>few|TRBV27|-|TRBJ1-1
CASSLAALNTEAFF
TGTGCCAGCAGTTTAGCAGCTTTGAACACTGAAGCTTTCTTT
>few|TRBV13|TRBD1|TRBJ2-3
CASSSAGGESDTQYF
TGTGCCAGCAGCTCCGCAGGGGGCGAGTCAGATACGCAGTATTTT
>-|TRBV5-1|-|TRBJ2-5
CASSSGQPQETQYF
TGCGCCAGCAGCTCCGGACAGCCCCAAGAGACCCAGTACTTC
>-|TRBV29-1|TRBD2|TRBJ2-1
CSAVSGSSYNEQFF
TGCAGCGCCGTTAGCGGGAGCTCCTACAATGAGCAGTTCTTC
>-|TRBV9|TRBD2|TRBJ2-3
CASSGTSGGAYTQYF
TGTGCCAGCAGCGGAACTAGCGGGGGGGCGTATACGCAGTATTTT
>few|TRBV4-2|TRBD1|TRBJ1-5
CASSQTGGNQPQHF
TGTGCCAGCAGCCAGACAGGGGGCAATCAGCCCCAGCATTTT
>-|TRBV2|-|TRBJ1-1
CASRGQKVPTEAFF
TGTGCCAGCAGGGGCCAGAAGGTTCCCACTGAAGCTTTCTTT
>few|TRBV12-3/TRBV12-4|-|TRBJ2-7
CASSLAAEGQYF
TGTGCCAGCAGTTTAGCCGCAGAAGGGCAGTACTTC
>-|TRBV6-4|-|TRBJ2-1
CASSQAGSYNEQFF
TGTGCCAGCAGTCAGGCGGGCTCCTACAATGAGCAGTTCTTC
>-|TRBV20-1|TRBD2|TRBJ2-5
CSARGPSGAVQETQYF
TGCAGTGCTAGAGGACCTAGCGGGGCCGTCCAAGAGACCCAGTACTTC
>-|TRBV4-3|TRBD2|TRBJ2-2
CASSQVTSGETGELFF
TGCGCCAGCAGCCAAGTAACTAGCGGAGAAACCGGGGAGCTGTTTTTT
>-|TRBV3-1|-|TRBJ2-7
CASSQEMPTMGSYEQYF
TGTGCCAGCAGCCAAGAAATGCCAACTATGGGCTCCTACGAGCAGTACTTC
>-|TRBV20-1|-|TRBJ2-1
CSARDILGHEQFF
TGCAGTGCTAGGGACATACTTGGGCATGAGCAGTTCTTC
>-|TRBV5-1|TRBD2|TRBJ2-3
CASGREGADTQYF
TGCGCCAGCGGCCGGGAGGGGGCAGATACGCAGTATTTT
>few|TRBV29-1|TRBD1|TRBJ2-1
CSVIGTGQFF
TGCAGCGTCATCGGGACAGGACAGTTCTTC
>-|TRBV5-6|-|TRBJ2-2
CASSPSRQTGELFF
TGTGCCAGCAGCCCCTCCCGACAGACCGGGGAGCTGTTTTTT
>few|TRBV6-4|TRBD1|TRBJ2-5
CASKGTGKQETQYF
TGTGCCAGCAAGGGGACAGGGAAACAAGAGACCCAGTACTTC
>-|TRBV6-1|-|TRBJ1-4
CASTRRADYNEKLFF
TGTGCCAGCACCAGGAGGGCAGACTACAATGAAAAACTGTTTTTT
>-|TRBV4-3|-|TRBJ2-7
CASSQEWRVSSYEQYF
TGCGCCAGCAGCCAAGAGTGGCGGGTGAGCTCCTACGAGCAGTACTTC
>once|TRBV25-1|-|TRBJ2-7
CPRGARDEQYF
TGTCCTCGGGGGGCCAGGGACGAGCAGTACTTC
>few|TRBV10-3|-|TRBJ2-7
CAISESGPAVFEQYF
TGTGCCATCAGTGAGTCGGGACCCGCAGTTTTCGAGCAGTACTTC